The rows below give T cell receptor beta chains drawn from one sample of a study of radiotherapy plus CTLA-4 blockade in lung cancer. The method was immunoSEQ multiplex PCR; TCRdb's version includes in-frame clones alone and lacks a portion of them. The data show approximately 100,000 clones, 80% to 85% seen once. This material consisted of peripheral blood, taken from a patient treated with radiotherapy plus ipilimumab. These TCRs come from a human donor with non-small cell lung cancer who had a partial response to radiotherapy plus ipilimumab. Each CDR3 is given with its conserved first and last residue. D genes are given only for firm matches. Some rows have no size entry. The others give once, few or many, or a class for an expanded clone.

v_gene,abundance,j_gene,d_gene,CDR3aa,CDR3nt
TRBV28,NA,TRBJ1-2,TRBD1,CAMGGRDSGYTF,TGTGCCATGGGGGGCAGGGACAGCGGCTACACCTTC
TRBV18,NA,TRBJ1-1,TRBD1,CASSPQHSGQGGSEAFF,TGTGCCAGCTCACCTCAACACTCGGGACAGGGGGGCTCTGAAGCTTTCTTT
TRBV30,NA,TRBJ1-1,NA,CAWSLDRNTEAFF,TGTGCCTGGAGTTTAGACAGGAACACTGAAGCTTTCTTT
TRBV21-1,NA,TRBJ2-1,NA,CASSKPGLYNEQFF,TGTGCCAGCAGCAAGCCTGGACTGTACAATGAGCAGTTCTTC
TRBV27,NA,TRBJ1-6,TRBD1,CASSFPGQTSHNSPLHF,TGTGCCAGCAGTTTTCCGGGACAGACGTCTCATAATTCACCCCTCCACTTT
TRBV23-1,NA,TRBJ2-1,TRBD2,CASSQIAGTSPYNEQFF,TGCGCCAGCAGTCAAATCGCCGGGACTAGCCCCTACAATGAGCAGTTCTTC
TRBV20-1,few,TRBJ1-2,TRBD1,CSASGGGGYTF,TGCAGTGCCTCAGGGGGTGGAGGCTACACCTTC
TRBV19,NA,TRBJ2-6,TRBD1,CASSTGAASGANVLTF,TGTGCCAGTTCGACAGGGGCGGCCTCTGGGGCCAACGTCCTGACTTTC
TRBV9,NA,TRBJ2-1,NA,CASSVSRENEQFF,TGTGCCAGCAGCGTATCTCGGGAGAATGAGCAGTTCTTC
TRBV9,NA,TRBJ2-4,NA,CASSVALANIQYF,TGTGCCAGCAGCGTAGCACTAGCAAACATTCAGTACTTC
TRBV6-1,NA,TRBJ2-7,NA,CASSDPGGPHEQYF,TGTGCCAGCAGTGATCCCGGTGGGCCCCACGAGCAGTACTTC
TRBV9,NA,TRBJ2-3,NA,CASSVVGVFTDTQYF,TGTGCCAGCAGCGTAGTAGGGGTCTTCACAGATACGCAGTATTTT
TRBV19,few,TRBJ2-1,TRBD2,CASSMVSGRSHEQFF,TGTGCCAGTAGTATGGTCAGCGGGAGATCCCATGAGCAGTTCTTC
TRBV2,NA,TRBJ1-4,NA,CASSPLEKLFF,TGTGCCAGCAGTCCTTTAGAAAAACTGTTTTTT
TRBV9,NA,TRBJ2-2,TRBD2,CASSVSGGVEYGELFF,TGTGCCAGCAGCGTCTCGGGGGGTGTGGAGTACGGGGAGCTGTTTTTT
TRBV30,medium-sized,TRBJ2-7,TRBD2,CAWTGTTKDYEQYF,TGTGCCTGGACCGGGACTACCAAAGACTACGAGCAGTACTTC
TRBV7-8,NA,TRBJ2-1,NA,CASSLTGRIGGEQFF,TGTGCCAGCAGCTTAACGGGAAGAATCGGAGGCGAGCAGTTCTTC
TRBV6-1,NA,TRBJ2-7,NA,CASRGRGWTEYEQYF,TGTGCCAGCAGGGGCAGGGGCTGGACTGAATACGAGCAGTACTTC
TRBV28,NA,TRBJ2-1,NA,CASSLWTPHEQFF,TGTGCCAGCAGTTTGTGGACTCCACATGAGCAGTTCTTC
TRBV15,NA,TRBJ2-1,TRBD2,CATSRQGGTSGRGGNEQFF,TGTGCCACCAGCAGACAAGGAGGGACTAGCGGGAGAGGGGGCAATGAGCAGTTCTTC
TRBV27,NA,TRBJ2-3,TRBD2,CASSSAGGEGDTQYF,TGTGCCAGCAGCTCGGCTGGGGGGGAAGGGGATACGCAGTATTTT
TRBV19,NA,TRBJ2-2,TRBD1,CASSIRGQPGELFF,TGTGCCAGTAGTATAAGGGGGCAACCCGGGGAGCTGTTTTTT
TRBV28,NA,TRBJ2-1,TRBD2,CASTIGGTSSDEQFF,TGTGCCAGCACCATAGGTGGGACTAGTTCCGATGAGCAGTTCTTC